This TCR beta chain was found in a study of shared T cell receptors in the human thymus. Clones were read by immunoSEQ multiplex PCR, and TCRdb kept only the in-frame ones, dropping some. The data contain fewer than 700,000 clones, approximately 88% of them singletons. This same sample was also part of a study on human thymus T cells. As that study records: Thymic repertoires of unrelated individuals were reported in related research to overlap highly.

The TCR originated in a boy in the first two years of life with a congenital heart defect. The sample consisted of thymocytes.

The CDR3 DNA reads as TGTGCCAGTAGCCGGAGCGTCGGACAGAATGGCTACACCTTC. Its translation is CASSRSVGQNGYTF. The chain combines TRBV19 with TRBJ1-2, with D maybe TRBD1 (6 bases). Trimming pared 6 bases from V and 6 bases from J, leaving 17 bases between. The germline gives CDR1 LNHDA, CDR2 SQIVND (reference sequence). The length of the CDR3 is 14 residues. The full variable domain, completed using reference TRBV19 and TRBJ1-2, is DGGITQSPKYLFRKEGQNVTLSCEQNLNHDAMYWYRQDPGQGLRLIYYSQIVNDFQKGDIAEGYSVSREKKESFPLTVTSAQKNPTAFYLCASSRSVGQNGYTFGSGTRLTVV.